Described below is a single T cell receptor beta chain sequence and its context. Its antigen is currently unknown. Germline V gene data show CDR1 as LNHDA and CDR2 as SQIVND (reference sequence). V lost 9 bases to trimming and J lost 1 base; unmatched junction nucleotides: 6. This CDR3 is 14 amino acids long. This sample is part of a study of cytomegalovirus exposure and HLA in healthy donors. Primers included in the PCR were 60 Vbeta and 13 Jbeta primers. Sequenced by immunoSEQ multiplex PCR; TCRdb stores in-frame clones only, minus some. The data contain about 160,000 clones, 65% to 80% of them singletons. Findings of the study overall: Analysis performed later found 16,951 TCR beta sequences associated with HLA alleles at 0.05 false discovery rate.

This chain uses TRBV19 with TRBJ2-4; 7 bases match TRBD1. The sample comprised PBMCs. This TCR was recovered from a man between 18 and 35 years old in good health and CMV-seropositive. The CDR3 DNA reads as TGTGCCAGCGAGGACAGGCGCGCCAAAAACATTCAGTACTTC. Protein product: CASEDRRAKNIQYF.